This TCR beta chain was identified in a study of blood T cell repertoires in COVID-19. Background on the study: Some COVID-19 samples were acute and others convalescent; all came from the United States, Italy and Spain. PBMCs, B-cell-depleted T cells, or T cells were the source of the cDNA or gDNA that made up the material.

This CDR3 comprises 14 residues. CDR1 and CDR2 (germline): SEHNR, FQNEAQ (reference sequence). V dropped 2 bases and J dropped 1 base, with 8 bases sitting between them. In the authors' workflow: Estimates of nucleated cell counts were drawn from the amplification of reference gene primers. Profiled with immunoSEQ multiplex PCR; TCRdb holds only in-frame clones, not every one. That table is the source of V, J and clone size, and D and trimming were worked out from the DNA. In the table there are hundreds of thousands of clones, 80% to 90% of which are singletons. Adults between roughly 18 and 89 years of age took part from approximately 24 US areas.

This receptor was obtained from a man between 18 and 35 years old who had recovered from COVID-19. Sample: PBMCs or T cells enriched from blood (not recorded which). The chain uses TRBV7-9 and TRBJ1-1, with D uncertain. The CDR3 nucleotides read TGTGCCAGCAGCTTAATTCGTCCGAACACTGAAGCTTTCTTT. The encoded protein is CASSLIRPNTEAFF.